Below, 31 T cell receptor beta chains from the same sample are listed, as sequenced in a study of tumor and adjacent non-tumor tissue in lung cancer. The library came from three nested PCR rounds adapted from ARM-PCR protocols. From the multiplex PCR reads, TCRdb called clonotypes with MiXCR, one entry per CDR3 protein. Of approximately 120,000 distinct CDR3 sequences in the sample, 60% to 80% were seen once. The template was RNA from unsorted bulk tissue. Sequences were obtained from lung tumor tissue. Source of these receptors: a woman in her sixties or seventies with non-small cell lung cancer.

The chain couples TRBV6-6 to TRBJ2-5, with 8 bases identical to TRBD2. The germline gives CDR1 MNHNY, CDR2 SVGAGI (reference sequence). Trimming took 5 bases from V and 10 from J; bases not matched to a gene: 18. The CDR3 has 16 residues. This chain's CDR3 is CASSTGVGLAGHNQYF. For the CDR3, the DNA is TGTGCCAGCAGTACGGGTGTTGGACTAGCAGGTCACAACCAGTACTTC.

The chain has TRBV10-1 and TRBJ1-1, with D unclear. This CDR3 has 13 amino acids. CDR1 and CDR2 (germline): WNHNN, SYGVQD (reference sequence). The V gene lost 10 bases and the J gene lost 5 bases, with 17 bases spanning the gap. The DNA of the CDR3 is TGCGCCATCACGACCGAAATGGGAACTGAAGCTTTCTTT. Encoded protein: CAITTEMGTEAFF.

The gene calls are TRBV20-1 and TRBJ2-3; the match to TRBD2 covers 7 bases. V lost 8 bases, J lost 0 bases, and 8 bases stayed unmatched. Germline V gives CDR1 DFQATT, CDR2 SNEGSKA (reference sequence). This CDR3 region has 14 residues. The CDR3 DNA is TGCAGTAATAGGGAGGGGCTTAGCACAGATACGCAGTATTTT. As protein: CSNREGLSTDTQYF.

This clonotype occurred once. One junction end does not reproduce the germline sequence, and a read error may be involved. The V call is TRBV12-3 or TRBV12-4, the J call TRBJ2-2, with 8 positions matching TRBD2. The CDR3 sequence is 15 residues long. The CDR3 DNA reads TGTGCCAGTAGGGGCGGGGGGCCAAACATCGGGGAACTGTTTTTT. Protein: CASRGGGPNIGELFF.

This clonotype was seen ten or more times. V gene TRBV12-3 or TRBV12-4 combines with J gene TRBJ1-2; D possibly corresponds to TRBD1 (5 bases). Deletions cut 3 bases from V and 5 bases from J, with 10 bases between. CDR3 length: 13 residues. CDR3 sequence reads: CASSFWGEYGYTF. CDR3 coding DNA: TGTGCCAGCAGTTTTTGGGGGGAGTATGGCTACACCTTC.

This clonotype was recorded once. A read error may be the cause here, since a much bigger clone is one base away. The rearrangement joins TRBV20-1 to TRBJ2-7, with 8 bases matching TRBD1. Germline V gives CDR1 DFQATT, CDR2 SNEGSKA (reference sequence). The CDR3 runs to 14 residues. The CDR3 region is CSASAGGAGGEEYF. The DNA of the CDR3 is TGCAGTGCTAGTGCAGGGGGCGCCGGGGGCGAGGAGTACTTC.

Notes on this clonotype: It may be a read error: a sequence one base away is much more abundant. The V and J genes are TRBV6-1 and TRBJ1-2; D is unclear. This CDR3 is 15 amino acids long. Per germline, CDR1 MNHNS and CDR2 SASEGT. The CDR3 DNA sequence: TGTACCAGCAGTGAAGGGAGTGGCACCCACTATGGCTACACCTTC. Translation: CTSSEGSGTHYGYTF.

The chain recombines TRBV11-2 with TRBJ1-4; D unclear. The germline V gene has CDR1 SGHAT and CDR2 FQNNGV. CDR3 length: 15 amino acids. Between the trimmed V and J ends, which lost 6 bases and 9 bases, there was a span of 20 bases. The CDR3 is CASSRVKGYGQKLFF. In DNA, the CDR3 is TGTGCCAGCAGTCGAGTTAAAGGGTACGGTCAAAAACTGTTTTTT.

This clonotype occurred once. The junction departs from the called germline gene at one end, perhaps through a read error. The rearrangement uses TRBV29-1 and TRBJ2-3, with D maybe TRBD2 (5 bases). The CDR3 has 14 amino acids. Germline V gives CDR1 SQVTM, CDR2 ANQGSEA. The CDR3 region is CGVTSGGGTDTQYF. The DNA for the CDR3 is TGCGGCGTTACCAGTGGAGGCGGCACAGATACGCAGTATTTT.

The genes are TRBV7-9 and TRBJ2-5; D is undetermined. Trimming left V 4 bases short and J 6 bases short, with 6 bases between. Germline CDR1 SEHNR, CDR2 FQNEAQ (reference sequence). CDR3 length: 11 residues. The CDR3 here is CASSSDQTQYF. The CDR3 DNA follows: TGTGCCAGCAGCTCCGACCAGACCCAGTACTTC.

Concerning this clonotype: This may stem from a read error, because a much larger clone lies one nucleotide away. The chain recombines TRBV28 with TRBJ2-1; the D gene could be TRBD1 or TRBD2 (5 bases each). Per germline, CDR1 MDHEN and CDR2 SYDVKM. Deletions cut 3 bases from V and 1 base from J, with 19 bases between. There are 18 residues in the CDR3. CDR3 sequence (DNA): TGTGCCAGCAGTTTTGCACAGGAGGCAATCAGGTCCTACAATGAGCAGTTCTTC. This encodes CASSFAQEAIRSYNEQFF.

The DNA for the CDR3 is TGTGCCAGTAGCCCCGGGATATTGGGCTACACCTTC. It encodes CASSPGILGYTF. The rearrangement joins TRBV12-3 or TRBV12-4 to TRBJ1-2, with D unresolved. Trimming took off 9 bases at V and 8 bases at J, with 16 bases between the two ends. The CDR3 covers 12 residues.

This clonotype was observed a few times. A read error may account for a junction end that differs from germline. The J gene is TRBJ2-5, the V gene TRBV12-3 or TRBV12-4, with a possible D match to TRBD1 (5 bases). The CDR3 is made up of 15 amino acids. CDR3 bases: TGTGCCAGCAGTTTAACGCAGGGAAACAAAGAGACCCAATACTTC. This codes for CASSLTQGNKETQYF.

Of note for this clonotype: This clone may be a read error of a much larger clone one base away. The CDR3 DNA is TGTGCCAGCACTCTTCCAGACAGACCAGAGCAGTTCTTC. Its protein product is CASTLPDRPEQFF. The chain employs TRBV28 and TRBJ2-1, with a weak D call TRBD1 (5 bases). Per the germline V gene, CDR1 is MDHEN and CDR2 is SYDVKM. CDR3 length: 13 amino acids. Trimming removed 7 bases from V and 10 bases from J, with 17 bases in between.

This chain joins TRBV13 and TRBJ1-5; no firm D call. Germline CDR1 PRHDT, CDR2 FYEKMQ (reference sequence). V was shortened by 6 bases and J by 3 bases, with 21 bases between the two germline ends. This CDR3 region has 17 residues. CDR3 nucleotides: TGTGCCAGCAGTTCATCGGGTGCGGGGAGGAACAATCAGCCCCAGCATTTT. This translates into CASSSSGAGRNNQPQHF.

Turning to this clonotype: A read error is likely, as this CDR3 ends without the conserved phenylalanine or tryptophan. V usage is TRBV30 and J usage is TRBJ2-5; maybe TRBD2 (6 bases). From germline, CDR1 is GTSNPN and CDR2 SVGIG (reference sequence). There are 15 residues in the CDR3. The CDR3 DNA is TGTGTCTGGAGTCGCGGGACTCGGTACCAAGAGACTCAGTACATC. Translation: CVWSRGTRYQETQYI.

The rearrangement links TRBV6-6 to TRBJ1-5; no reliable D call. In germline, CDR1 is MNHNY, CDR2 SVGAGI (reference sequence). Trimming stripped 8 bases from V and 0 bases from J, with 14 bases between. This CDR3 spans 15 amino acids. In nucleotides, the CDR3 is TGTGCCAGCGGCAGGAGACGGGATAGCAATCAGCCCCAGCATTTT. Protein: CASGRRRDSNQPQHF.

This chain uses TRBV5-1 with TRBJ2-6; D unresolved. This CDR3 is 12 amino acids long. The V end was cut by 5 bases, the J end by 5 bases, with 5 bases between. Looked up from germline, CDR1 is SGHRS and CDR2 is YFSETQ. CDR3 region: CASRSWANVLTF. The CDR3 coding sequence is TGCGCCAGCAGGTCGTGGGCCAACGTCCTGACTTTC.

This clonotype occurred many times. The V call is TRBV30, the J call TRBJ2-5, with D possibly matching TRBD2 (6 bases). The V gene lost 2 bases and the J gene lost 0 bases, with 13 bases spanning the gap. The CDR3 totals 15 residues. CDR1 GTSNPN and CDR2 SVGIG come from the germline V gene (reference sequence). The CDR3 region has the DNA TGTGCCTGGAGTCGCGGGACTCGGTACCAAGAGACCCAGTACTTC. Amino acids: CAWSRGTRYQETQYF. The whole variable domain, filled in from reference TRBV30 and TRBJ2-5, reads SQTIHQWPATLVQPVGSPLSLECTVEGTSNPNLYWYRQAAGRGLQLLFYSVGIGQISSEVPQNLSASRPQDRQFILSSKKLLLSDSGFYLCAWSRGTRYQETQYFGPGTRLLVL.

V usage is TRBV20-1 and J usage is TRBJ2-7, with D tentatively TRBD2 (7 bases). Germline V gives CDR1 DFQATT, CDR2 SNEGSKA (reference sequence). The CDR3 has 14 residues. As DNA, the CDR3 is TGCGGTGGTAGAGAGGGGGGGGTACGGCACGAGCAGTACTTC. Its translation: CGGREGGVRHEQYF.

The chain carries TRBV11-3 and TRBJ2-1, with 7 bases that match TRBD2. From germline, CDR1 is SGHNT and CDR2 YENEEA. The CDR3 totals 15 residues. DNA of the CDR3: TGTGTCAACAGCTTAGGCGGGGGCTCCTACAATGAGCAGTTCTTC. Translating gives CVNSLGGGSYNEQFF.

About this clonotype: In this CDR3 the conserved last residue, phenylalanine or tryptophan, is missing, so a read error is likely. The chain is built from TRBV20-1 and TRBJ2-7; TRBD2 agrees at 10 bases. Per germline, CDR1 DFQATT and CDR2 SNEGSKA (reference sequence). The V segment lost 0 bases and the J segment 2 bases; nucleotides outside the gene matches: 7. CDR3 size: 16 residues. CDR3 loop: CSARDPSGSFTYEQYL. DNA of the CDR3: TGCAGTGCTAGAGACCCTAGCGGGAGCTTTACCTACGAGCAGTACTTA.

This clonotype occurred many times. The rearrangement uses TRBV4-3 and TRBJ1-3, with 9 bases lining up with TRBD1. Germline V gives CDR1 LGHNA, CDR2 YSLEER. The J segment lost 3 bases and the V segment lost 1 base, leaving 7 bases of the junction unmatched. The length of the CDR3 is 17 residues. The CDR3 DNA sequence: TGCGCCAGCAGCCAAGGTCCCAAGGGACAGGGTGGAAACACCATATATTTT. It translates to CASSQGPKGQGGNTIYF.

As regards this clonotype: The junction and the germline gene differ at one end; a read error may be behind it. V gene TRBV4-3 combines with J gene TRBJ1-3, with D perhaps TRBD1 (5 bases). CDR1 and CDR2 from the germline V gene are LGHNA and YSLEER. The CDR3 spans 15 residues. CDR3 sequence: CASGQVPGPGNTIYF. The DNA for the CDR3 is TGCGCCAGCGGCCAGGTCCCGGGGCCGGGAAACACCATATATTTT.

A remark on this clonotype: A read error may account for a junction end that differs from germline. This chain joins TRBV11-2 and TRBJ2-7, with D perhaps TRBD2 (6 bases). Germline V gene lookup returns CDR1 SGHAT and CDR2 FQNNGV. CDR3 length: 13 residues. The CDR3 bases are TGTACCAGCAGCTTTACAGCGGGCAACGAGCAGTACTTC. Translated: CTSSFTAGNEQYF.

Worth noting for this clonotype: Germline is not matched at one junction end, which may reflect a read error. The rearrangement links TRBV4-3 to TRBJ2-1, with 12 bases lining up with TRBD2. CDR3 length equals 17 residues. Germline CDR1 reads LGHNA; CDR2 reads YSLEER. The CDR3 DNA follows: TGCGCCAGCATCCAAGGACTAGCGGGACCTAACGCCAATGAGCAGTTCTTC. This gives the protein CASIQGLAGPNANEQFF.

On this clonotype: At one end, the junction sequence differs from germline, possibly due to a read error. The chain is built from TRBV29-1 and TRBJ1-1, with TRBD1 matching 8 bases. Germline lookup yields CDR1 SQVTM and CDR2 ANQGSEA. CDR3 size: 13 residues. CDR3 DNA sequence: TGCAGCGTTTCAACGGGTGGGACAGGTGAAGCCTTCTTT. Translating gives CSVSTGGTGEAFF.

A word on this clonotype: A junction end diverges from the germline sequence, so it may reflect a read error. This chain's CDR3 is CASSLGDKDSQYF. The CDR3 DNA reads as TGTGCCAGCAGTTTAGGGGATAAAGATTCGCAGTACTTC. V is TRBV11-2 and J is TRBJ2-7, with D possibly being TRBD1 (5 bases). The CDR3 is made up of 13 amino acids. Germline CDR1 SGHAT, CDR2 FQNNGV.

This clonotype was found a few times. One base away lies a much larger clone, so this may be a sequencing read error. Since no conserved phenylalanine or tryptophan closes the CDR3, a read error is the likely cause. The chain carries TRBV29-1 and TRBJ1-1; TRBD1 aligns across 7 bases. CDR3 size: 12 residues. Trimming took 4 bases from V and 4 from J; bases not matched to a gene: 3. Germline V gene lookup returns CDR1 SQVTM and CDR2 ANQGSEA. The DNA for the CDR3 is TGCAGCGTTGTGGCAGGGGGCACTGAAGCTTTCTCT. Translating gives CSVVAGGTEAFS.

This chain connects TRBV29-1 to TRBJ2-7; tentatively, D is TRBD1 or TRBD2 (6 bases each). Germline V lookup: CDR1 SQVTM, CDR2 ANQGSEA. The ends were cut back, 6 bases at V and 3 bases at J, with 21 bases in the middle. The CDR3 consists of 15 residues. CDR3 DNA sequence: TGCAGCGTAGGGGGGACACCCAGCTTAGTCTACGAGCAGTACTTC. As protein: CSVGGTPSLVYEQYF.

CDR3 residues: CASSKGGKDYEQYF. The CDR3 bases are TGCGCCAGCAGCAAGGGCGGGAAGGACTACGAGCAGTACTTC. V usage is TRBV4-1 and J usage is TRBJ2-7; a possible D gene is TRBD2 (6 bases). The CDR3 length is 14 residues. Deletions cut 5 bases from V and 3 bases from J, with 14 bases between. Germline V lookup: CDR1 MGHRA, CDR2 YSYEKL.